One sample yielded the 15 T cell receptor beta chains listed below, sequenced in a study of T cell responses to AZD1222 COVID-19 vaccine. The data were produced by immunoSEQ multiplex PCR, yet TCRdb's version contains in-frame clones alone and is incomplete. The sample shows around 100,000 clones, 65% to 90% of them seen only once. The sample consisted of peripheral blood, taken on day 0 of AZD1222 vaccination. These receptors were collected from an adult in good health.

The V and J genes are TRBV3-1 (or the pseudogene TRBV3-2) and TRBJ1-2, with D maybe TRBD1 (5 bases). Per germline, CDR1 LGHDT and CDR2 YNNKEL (reference sequence). V lost 0 bases and J 4 bases, leaving 12 bases between the germline ends. This CDR3 spans 15 amino acids. The CDR3, as DNA: TGTGCCAGCAGCCAAGATACAGGAGGTGGCTATGGCTACACCTTC. Amino acid sequence: CASSQDTGGGYGYTF.

The CDR3 reads CASSFAGGNTIYF. The DNA of the CDR3 is TGTGCCAGCAGTTTTGCAGGTGGAAACACCATATATTTT. This sequence joins TRBV12-3 or TRBV12-4 and TRBJ1-3; D call uncertain. The germline V and J ends were trimmed by 3 bases and 3 bases, with 6 bases remaining between them. The CDR3 sequence is 13 residues long.

The chain has TRBV30 and TRBJ2-7; D is perhaps TRBD1 (6 bases). Trimming pared 8 bases from V and 6 bases from J, leaving 8 bases between. Germline CDR1 reads GTSNPN; CDR2 reads SVGIG (reference sequence). The CDR3 extends over 9 amino acids. This CDR3 is CAAGVEQYF. For the CDR3, the DNA is TGTGCCGCAGGGGTCGAGCAGTACTTC.

The V and J genes are TRBV5-6 and TRBJ1-6; TRBD1 agrees at 8 bases. Germline V gene data show CDR1 as SGHDT and CDR2 as YYEEEE. The J segment lost 7 bases and the V segment lost 2 bases, leaving 5 bases of the junction unmatched. The CDR3 length is 15 residues. CDR3: CASSLVRGPNSPLHF. CDR3 in DNA: TGTGCCAGCAGCTTAGTCAGGGGGCCGAATTCACCCCTCCACTTT.

This clone occurred a few times. CDR3 coding DNA: TGTGCCAGCAGCTTGGATCGGGCCTTGGATGGCGATGGCTACACCTTC. As protein: CASSLDRALDGDGYTF. This chain uses TRBV7-9 with TRBJ1-2; no firm D call. The CDR3 runs 16 residues. Per germline, CDR1 SEHNR and CDR2 FQNEAQ (reference sequence). V dropped 3 bases and J dropped 6 bases, with 20 bases sitting between them.

V and J are TRBV7-9 and TRBJ2-5; TRBD2 might be the D (5 bases). Germline assignment: CDR1 SEHNR and CDR2 FQNEAQ (reference sequence). V was trimmed by 5 bases and J by 6 bases, leaving 16 bases between them. CDR3 size: 14 residues. The CDR3 sequence: CASSVTPGVQTQYF. As DNA, the CDR3 is TGTGCCAGCAGCGTGACCCCCGGGGTGCAGACCCAGTACTTC. The variable domain in full, with the rest retrieved from reference TRBV7-9 and TRBJ2-5, is DTGVSQNPRHKITKRGQNVTFRCDPISEHNRLYWYRQTLGQGPEFLTYFQNEAQLEKSRLLSDRFSAERPKGSFSTLEIQRTEQGDSAMYLCASSVTPGVQTQYFGPGTRLLVL.

This clone was recorded only once. The V and J genes are TRBV4-2 and TRBJ2-2; the D gene is possibly TRBD1 (6 bases). V was pared by 6 bases and J by 6 bases, with 8 bases between. The germline CDR1 and CDR2 sequences are LGHNA and YNFKEQ. The CDR3 is made up of 12 amino acids. The CDR3 protein is CASRGQPGELFF. DNA for the CDR3: TGTGCCAGCAGGGGACAACCCGGGGAGCTGTTTTTT.

Comment on this clone: At one of its ends the junction is not consistent with the germline gene, which may arise from a read error. The chain combines TRBV5-5 with TRBJ1-1; TRBD1 matches at 7 bases. Per the germline V gene, CDR1 is SGHKS and CDR2 is YYEKEE (reference sequence). This CDR3 is 14 amino acids long. The CDR3 here is CASSLTGVKTEAFF. DNA for the CDR3: TGTGCCAGCAGCTTAACAGGGGTGAAGACTGAAGCTTTCTTT.

The chain joins TRBV19 to TRBJ2-5; 8 bases are a match to TRBD1. The J segment lost 5 bases and the V segment lost 3 bases, leaving 5 bases of the junction unmatched. Germline loops: CDR1 LNHDA, CDR2 SQIVND (reference sequence). CDR3 length equals 14 residues. The DNA for the CDR3 is TGTGCCAGTAGTATCGCAGGGGGCATGGAGACCCAGTACTTC. It codes for CASSIAGGMETQYF.

The rearrangement joins TRBV5-1 to TRBJ1-3; 9 bases are shared with TRBD1. The germline V gene has CDR1 SGHRS and CDR2 YFSETQ. This CDR3 contains 16 residues. V trimming: 2 bases; J trimming: 0 bases; junction bases outside the gene matches: 3. The CDR3: CASSFTGGNSGNTIYF. The CDR3 DNA follows: TGCGCCAGCAGCTTCACAGGGGGCAACTCTGGAAACACCATATATTTT.

The gene calls are TRBV10-1 and TRBJ1-6, with D unresolved. The length of the CDR3 is 13 residues. Germline V gene data show CDR1 as WNHNN and CDR2 as SYGVQD (reference sequence). V was cut by 0 bases and J by 9 bases, with 6 bases left in between. In DNA, the CDR3 is TGCGCCAGCAGTGAGTCTGCGGGTTCACCCCTCCACTTT. Translating gives CASSESAGSPLHF.

The genes are TRBV30 and TRBJ1-3; D may be TRBD1 (5 bases). Per germline, CDR1 GTSNPN and CDR2 SVGIG (reference sequence). This CDR3 has 14 residues. Trimming left V 0 bases short and J 2 bases short, with 8 bases between. The CDR3 DNA follows: TGTGCCTGGAGTGTTGGGGGGGCTGGAAACACCATATATTTT. Protein sequence: CAWSVGGAGNTIYF.

The J gene is TRBJ1-5, the V gene TRBV6-2 or TRBV6-3; 7 nucleotides match TRBD1. V shed 5 bases, J shed 5 bases, and the junction held 9 bases outside the gene matches. Germline V lookup: CDR1 MNHEY, CDR2 SVGEGT. The CDR3 runs to 15 residues. The CDR3 region has the DNA TGTGCCAGCAGTACCTCCGACAGGGTGGATCAGCCCCAGCATTTT. The encoded protein is CASSTSDRVDQPQHF.

The chain employs TRBV2 and TRBJ2-7, with a weak D call TRBD2 (5 bases). The germline V gene has CDR1 SNHLY and CDR2 FYNNEI. The V gene lost 6 bases and the J gene lost 0 bases, with 6 bases spanning the gap. The CDR3 contains 12 residues. The CDR3 DNA follows: TGTGCCAGCAGCGGGATCTCCTACGAGCAGTACTTC. This gives the protein CASSGISYEQYF.

The chain carries TRBV6-4 and TRBJ1-2; the D is unclear. CDR1 is MRHNA, CDR2 SNTAGT, per germline. V was clipped by 1 base and J by 7 bases, with 10 bases between them. The CDR3 length is 13 residues. CDR3 nucleotides: TGTGCCAGCAGTGACTGGCCGGGCTCTGGCTACACCTTC. It is translated as CASSDWPGSGYTF.